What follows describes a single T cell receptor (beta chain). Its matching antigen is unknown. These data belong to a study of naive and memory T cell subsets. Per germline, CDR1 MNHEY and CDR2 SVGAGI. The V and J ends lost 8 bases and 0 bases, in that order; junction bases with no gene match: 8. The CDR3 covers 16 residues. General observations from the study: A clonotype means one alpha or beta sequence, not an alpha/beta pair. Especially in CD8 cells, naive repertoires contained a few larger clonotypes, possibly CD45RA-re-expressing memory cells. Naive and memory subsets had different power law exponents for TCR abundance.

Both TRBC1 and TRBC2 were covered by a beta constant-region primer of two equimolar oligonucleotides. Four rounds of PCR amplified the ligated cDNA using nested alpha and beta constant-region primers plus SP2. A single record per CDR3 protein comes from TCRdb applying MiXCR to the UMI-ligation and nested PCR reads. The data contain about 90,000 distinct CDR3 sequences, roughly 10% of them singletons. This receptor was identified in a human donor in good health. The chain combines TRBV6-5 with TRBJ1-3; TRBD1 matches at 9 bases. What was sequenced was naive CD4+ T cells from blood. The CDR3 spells CASRRTGDRSGNTIYF. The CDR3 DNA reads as TGTGCCAGCCGAAGGACAGGGGACCGCTCTGGAAACACCATATATTTT.